This TCR beta chain was found in a study of Graves' ophthalmopathy and Graves' hyperthyroidism. CDR3 size: 15 residues. The germline gives CDR1 SGHAT, CDR2 FQNNGV. Trimming shortened V by 5 bases and J by 0 bases, and 13 bases separated the two germline ends. Diagnosis was based on clinical symptoms, serum thyroxine, TRAb, thyroid ultrasound and orbital computed tomography. Amplified material comprised TCR beta CDR3 regions derived from RNA transcripts. The first round was an RT-PCR with HTBI primers, and the second round was a multiplex PCR. TCRdb fed the multiplex PCR reads into MiXCR, producing one record per CDR3 protein. The data show 400,000 or so distinct CDR3 sequences, about 17% seen once. This clonotype was counted at least ten times.

The sequence came from an adult woman with stable Graves' hyperthyroidism. The specimen was peripheral blood. The gene calls are TRBV11-2 and TRBJ2-5; D not certain. The DNA for the CDR3 is TGTGCCAGCAGCCAAGGATACAGCTACCAAGAGACCCAGTACTTC. It encodes CASSQGYSYQETQYF.